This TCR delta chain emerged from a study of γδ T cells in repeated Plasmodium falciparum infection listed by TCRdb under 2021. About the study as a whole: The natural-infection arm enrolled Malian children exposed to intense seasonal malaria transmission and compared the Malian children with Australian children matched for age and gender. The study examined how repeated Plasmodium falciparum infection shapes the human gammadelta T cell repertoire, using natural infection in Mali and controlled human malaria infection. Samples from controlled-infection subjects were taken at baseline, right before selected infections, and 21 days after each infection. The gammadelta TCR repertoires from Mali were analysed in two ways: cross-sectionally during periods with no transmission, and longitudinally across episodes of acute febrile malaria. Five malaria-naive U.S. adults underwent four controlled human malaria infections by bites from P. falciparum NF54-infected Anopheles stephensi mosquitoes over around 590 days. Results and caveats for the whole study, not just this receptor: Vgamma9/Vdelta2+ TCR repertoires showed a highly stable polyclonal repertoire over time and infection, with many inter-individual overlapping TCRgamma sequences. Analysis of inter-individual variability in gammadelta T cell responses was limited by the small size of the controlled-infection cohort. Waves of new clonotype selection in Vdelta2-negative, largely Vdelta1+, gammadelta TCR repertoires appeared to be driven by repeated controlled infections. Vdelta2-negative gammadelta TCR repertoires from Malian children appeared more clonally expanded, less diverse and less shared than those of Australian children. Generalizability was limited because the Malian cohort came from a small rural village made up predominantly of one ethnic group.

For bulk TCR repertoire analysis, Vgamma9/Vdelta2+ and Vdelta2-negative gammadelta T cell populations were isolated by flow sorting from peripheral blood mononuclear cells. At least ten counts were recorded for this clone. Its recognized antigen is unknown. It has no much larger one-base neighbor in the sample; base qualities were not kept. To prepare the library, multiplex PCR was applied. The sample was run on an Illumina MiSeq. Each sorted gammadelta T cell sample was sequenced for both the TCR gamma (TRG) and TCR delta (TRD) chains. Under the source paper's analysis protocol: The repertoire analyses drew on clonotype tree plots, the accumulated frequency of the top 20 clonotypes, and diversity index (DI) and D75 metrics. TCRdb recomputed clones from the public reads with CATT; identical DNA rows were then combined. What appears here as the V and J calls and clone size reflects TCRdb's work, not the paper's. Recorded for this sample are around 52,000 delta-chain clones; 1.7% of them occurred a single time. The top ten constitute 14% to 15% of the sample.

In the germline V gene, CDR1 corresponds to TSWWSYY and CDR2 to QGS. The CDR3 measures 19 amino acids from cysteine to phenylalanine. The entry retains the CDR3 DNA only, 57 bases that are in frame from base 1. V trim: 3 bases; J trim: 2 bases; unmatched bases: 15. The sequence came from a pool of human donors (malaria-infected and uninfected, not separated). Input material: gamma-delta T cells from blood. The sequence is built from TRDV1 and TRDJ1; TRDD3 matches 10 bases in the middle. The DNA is TGTGCTCTTGGGGATTCTAGATTCTGGGGGATAATGTTGACCGATAAACTCATCTTT. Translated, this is CALGDSRFWGIMLTDKLIF.